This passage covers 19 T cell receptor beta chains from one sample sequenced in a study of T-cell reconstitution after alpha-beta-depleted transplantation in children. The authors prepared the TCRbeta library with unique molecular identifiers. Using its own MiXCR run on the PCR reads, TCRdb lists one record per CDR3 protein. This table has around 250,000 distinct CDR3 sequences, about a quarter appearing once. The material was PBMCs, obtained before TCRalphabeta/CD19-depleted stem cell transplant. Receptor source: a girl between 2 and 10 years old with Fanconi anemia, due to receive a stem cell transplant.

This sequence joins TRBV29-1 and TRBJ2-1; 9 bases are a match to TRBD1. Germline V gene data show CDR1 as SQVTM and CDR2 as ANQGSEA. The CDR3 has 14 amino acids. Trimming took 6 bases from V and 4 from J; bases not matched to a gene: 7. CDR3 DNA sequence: TGCAGCGTCCTAGGGGGGACAGGGTACAATGAGCAGTTCTTC. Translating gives CSVLGGTGYNEQFF.

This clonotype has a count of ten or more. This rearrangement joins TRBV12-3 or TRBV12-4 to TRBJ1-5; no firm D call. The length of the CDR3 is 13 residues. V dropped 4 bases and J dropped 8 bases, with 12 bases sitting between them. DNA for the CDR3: TGTGCCAGCAGTTCAAGGAACATGGAGCCCCAGCATTTT. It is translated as CASSSRNMEPQHF.

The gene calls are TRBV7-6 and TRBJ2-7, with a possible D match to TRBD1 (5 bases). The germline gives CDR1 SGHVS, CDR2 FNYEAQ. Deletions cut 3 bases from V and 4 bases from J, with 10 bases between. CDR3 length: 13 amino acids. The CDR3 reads CASSFGRDYEQYF. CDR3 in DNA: TGTGCCAGCAGCTTTGGCAGGGATTACGAGCAGTACTTC.

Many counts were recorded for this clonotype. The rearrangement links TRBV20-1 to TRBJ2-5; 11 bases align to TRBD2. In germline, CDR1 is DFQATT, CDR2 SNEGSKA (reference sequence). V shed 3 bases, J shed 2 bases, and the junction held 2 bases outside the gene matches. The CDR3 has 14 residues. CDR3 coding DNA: TGCAGTGCTAGGACTAGCGGGGAGCAAGAGACCCAGTACTTC. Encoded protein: CSARTSGEQETQYF.

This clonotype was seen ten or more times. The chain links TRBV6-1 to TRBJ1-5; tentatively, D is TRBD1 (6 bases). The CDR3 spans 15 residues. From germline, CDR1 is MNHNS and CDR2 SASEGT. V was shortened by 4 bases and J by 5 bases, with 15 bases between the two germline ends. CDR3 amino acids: CASSGWWGADQPQHF. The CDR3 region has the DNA TGTGCCAGCAGTGGGTGGTGGGGGGCCGATCAGCCCCAGCATTTT.

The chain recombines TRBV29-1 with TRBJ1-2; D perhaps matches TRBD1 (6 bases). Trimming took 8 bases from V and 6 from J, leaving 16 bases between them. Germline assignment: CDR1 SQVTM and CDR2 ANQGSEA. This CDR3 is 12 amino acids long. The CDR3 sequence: CSFGGQGDGYTF. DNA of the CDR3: TGCAGCTTCGGGGGGCAGGGAGATGGCTACACCTTC.

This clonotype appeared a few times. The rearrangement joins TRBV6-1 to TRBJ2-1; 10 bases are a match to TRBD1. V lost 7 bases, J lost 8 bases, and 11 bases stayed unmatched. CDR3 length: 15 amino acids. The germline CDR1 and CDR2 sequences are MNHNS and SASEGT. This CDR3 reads CASTPGGTGDHEQFF. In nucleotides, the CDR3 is TGTGCCAGCACCCCGGGGGGGACAGGGGACCATGAGCAGTTCTTC.

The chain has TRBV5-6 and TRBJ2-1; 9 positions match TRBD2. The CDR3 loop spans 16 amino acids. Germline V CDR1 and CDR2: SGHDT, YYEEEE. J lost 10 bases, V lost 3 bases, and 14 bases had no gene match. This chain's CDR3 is CASSYISGLATREQFF. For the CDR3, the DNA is TGTGCCAGCAGCTATATTTCGGGACTAGCAACAAGGGAGCAGTTCTTC.

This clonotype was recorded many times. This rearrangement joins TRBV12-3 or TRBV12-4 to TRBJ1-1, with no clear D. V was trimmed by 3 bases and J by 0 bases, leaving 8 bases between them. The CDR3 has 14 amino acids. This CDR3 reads CASSFEGVNTEAFF. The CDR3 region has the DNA TGTGCCAGCAGTTTTGAGGGAGTGAACACTGAAGCTTTCTTT.

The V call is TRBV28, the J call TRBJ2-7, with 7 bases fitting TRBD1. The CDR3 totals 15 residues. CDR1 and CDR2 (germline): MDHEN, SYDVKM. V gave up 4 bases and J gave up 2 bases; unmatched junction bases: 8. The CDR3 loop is CASSYSRTGAYEQYF. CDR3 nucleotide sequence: TGTGCCAGCAGTTATAGTCGGACAGGTGCCTACGAGCAGTACTTC. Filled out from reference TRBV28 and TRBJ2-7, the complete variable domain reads DVKVTQSSRYLVKRTGEKVFLECVQDMDHENMFWYRQDPGLGLRLIYFSYDVKMKEKGDIPEGYSVSREKKERFSLILESASTNQTSMYLCASSYSRTGAYEQYFGPGTRLTVT.

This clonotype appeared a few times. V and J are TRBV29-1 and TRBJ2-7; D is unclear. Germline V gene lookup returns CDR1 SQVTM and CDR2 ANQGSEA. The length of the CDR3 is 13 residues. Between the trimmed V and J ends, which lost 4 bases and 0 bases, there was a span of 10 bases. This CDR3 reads CSVVHDSSYEQYF. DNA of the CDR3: TGCAGCGTTGTTCACGATTCCTCCTACGAGCAGTACTTC.

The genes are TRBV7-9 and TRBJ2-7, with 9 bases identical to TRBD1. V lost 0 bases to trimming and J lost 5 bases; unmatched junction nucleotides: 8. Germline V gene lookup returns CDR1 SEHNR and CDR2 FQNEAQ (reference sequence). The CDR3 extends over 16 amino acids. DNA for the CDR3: TGTGCCAGCAGCTTAGCGAAGACAGGGGGAATAGACGAGCAGTACTTC. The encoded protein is CASSLAKTGGIDEQYF.

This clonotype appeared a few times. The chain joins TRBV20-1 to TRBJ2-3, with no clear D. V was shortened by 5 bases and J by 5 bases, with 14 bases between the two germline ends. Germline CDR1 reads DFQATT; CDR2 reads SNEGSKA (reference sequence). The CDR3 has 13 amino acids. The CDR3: CSASQVVGDTQYF. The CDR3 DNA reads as TGCAGTGCTTCCCAAGTAGTAGGAGATACGCAGTATTTT.

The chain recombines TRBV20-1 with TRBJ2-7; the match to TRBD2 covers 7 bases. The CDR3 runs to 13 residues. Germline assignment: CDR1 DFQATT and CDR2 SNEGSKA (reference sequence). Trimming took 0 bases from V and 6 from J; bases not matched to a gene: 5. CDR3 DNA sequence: TGCAGTGCTAGAGATGGGACTAAAGGCGAGCAGTACTTC. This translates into CSARDGTKGEQYF.

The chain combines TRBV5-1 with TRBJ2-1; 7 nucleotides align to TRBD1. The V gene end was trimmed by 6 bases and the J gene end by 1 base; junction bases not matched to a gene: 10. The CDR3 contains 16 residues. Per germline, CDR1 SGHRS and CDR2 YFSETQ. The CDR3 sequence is CASTETGTVSYNEQFF. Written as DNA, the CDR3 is TGCGCCAGCACCGAAACCGGGACAGTTTCCTACAATGAGCAGTTCTTC.

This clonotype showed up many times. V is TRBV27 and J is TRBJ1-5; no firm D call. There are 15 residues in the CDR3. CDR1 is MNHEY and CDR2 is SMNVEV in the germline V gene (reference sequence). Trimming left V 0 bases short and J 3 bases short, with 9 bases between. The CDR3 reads CASSLSAGSNQPQHF. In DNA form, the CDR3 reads TGTGCCAGCAGTTTATCGGCGGGCTCCAATCAGCCCCAGCATTTT.

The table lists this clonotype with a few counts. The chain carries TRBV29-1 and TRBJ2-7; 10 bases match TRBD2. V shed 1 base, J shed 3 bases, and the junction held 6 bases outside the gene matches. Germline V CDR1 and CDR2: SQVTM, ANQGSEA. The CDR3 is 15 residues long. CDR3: CSVEVTASGSYEQYF. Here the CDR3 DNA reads TGCAGCGTTGAAGTGACGGCTAGCGGGAGCTACGAGCAGTACTTC.

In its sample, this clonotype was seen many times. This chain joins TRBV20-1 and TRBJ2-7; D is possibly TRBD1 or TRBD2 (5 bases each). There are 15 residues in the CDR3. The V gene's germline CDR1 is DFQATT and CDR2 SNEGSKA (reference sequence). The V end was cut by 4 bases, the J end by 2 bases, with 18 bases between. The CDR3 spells CSAMLWDLHTYEQYF. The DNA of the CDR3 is TGCAGTGCTATGCTCTGGGACCTACATACCTACGAGCAGTACTTC.

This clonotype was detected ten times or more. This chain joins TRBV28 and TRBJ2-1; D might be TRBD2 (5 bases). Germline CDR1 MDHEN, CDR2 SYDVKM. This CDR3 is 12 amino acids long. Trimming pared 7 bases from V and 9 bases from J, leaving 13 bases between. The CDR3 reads CASNPGYFEQFF. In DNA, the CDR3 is TGTGCCAGCAACCCGGGGTACTTTGAGCAGTTCTTC. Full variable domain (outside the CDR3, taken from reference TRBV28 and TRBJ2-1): DVKVTQSSRYLVKRTGEKVFLECVQDMDHENMFWYRQDPGLGLRLIYFSYDVKMKEKGDIPEGYSVSREKKERFSLILESASTNQTSMYLCASNPGYFEQFFGPGTRLTVL.